Listed below are T cell receptor beta chains from one sample, sequenced in a study of blood T cell repertoires in COVID-19. The method was immunoSEQ multiplex PCR; TCRdb's version includes in-frame clones alone and lacks a portion of them. Of tens of thousands of clones in the sample, around 90% are singletons; the top ten hold about 5.3%. Sample: peripheral blood. These receptors all stem from a man aged 45-60 years with active COVID-19. The CDR3 runs from the conserved cysteine through the conserved F or W. The D gene is left open where the match is weak. Clone size appears in some rows only: once, few, many, or a class for an expanded clone.

TGTGCCAGCAGTGAACTCGTCTCTGGAAACACCATATATTTT,CASSELVSGNTIYF,.,TRBJ1-3,TRBV2,.
TGTGCCTGGAGTGTACTGGGGCGCAATCAGCCCCAGCATTTT,CAWSVLGRNQPQHF,.,TRBJ1-5,TRBV30,.
TGTGCCAGTAGCCCACAGGGGGCTTGGAATTCACCCCTCCACTTT,CASSPQGAWNSPLHF,TRBD1,TRBJ1-6,TRBV19,.
TGCGCCAGCAGCCTACAGGCAGCCCCAGGGGCCGGGGAGCTGTTTTTT,CASSLQAAPGAGELFF,.,TRBJ2-2,TRBV4-3,.
TGTGCCAGCGGAGAGACAGCTGGAAACACCATATATTTT,CASGETAGNTIYF,.,TRBJ1-3,TRBV28,.
TGTGCCAGCAGCGTAGCTTTAGGAGGGAGGACAGATACGCAGTATTTT,CASSVALGGRTDTQYF,.,TRBJ2-3,TRBV9,.
TGTGCCAGCACCCCAAGCGGAGGGAACACTGAAGCTTTCTTT,CASTPSGGNTEAFF,.,TRBJ1-1,TRBV2,.
TGTGCCAGCAGTTTATCAGGGGAAGGTGGGGCTTTCTTT,CASSLSGEGGAFF,.,TRBJ1-1,TRBV28,.
TGTGCCAGCAGCGAGGGTGGGGACTCGGCCACTGAAGCTTTCTTT,CASSEGGDSATEAFF,.,TRBJ1-1,TRBV5-6,.
TGTGCCAGCAGTTTCAGGAGGGGACTGCGCGAGCAGTACTTC,CASSFRRGLREQYF,.,TRBJ2-7,TRBV28,.
TGTGCCACCAGTGATTCCCGAGGACTAGCGGGGTACAATGAGCAGTTCTTC,CATSDSRGLAGYNEQFF,TRBD2,TRBJ2-1,TRBV24-1,once
TGTGCCAGCTCACCAAATACAGGGGGCGCGTTCGGGGAGCTGTTTTTT,CASSPNTGGAFGELFF,TRBD1,TRBJ2-2,TRBV18,.
TGTGCCAGCAGCCGACTAGGGCCCACCGGGGAGCTGTTTTTT,CASSRLGPTGELFF,.,TRBJ2-2,TRBV6-2/TRBV6-3,.
TGTGCCAGCAGCTTAAGAGCTTCCGGGACACCGAACACTGAAGCTTTCTTT,CASSLRASGTPNTEAFF,.,TRBJ1-1,TRBV7-3,.
TGTGCCAGCAGTTTATCAGTGGGAGTGTCAGATACGCAGTATTTT,CASSLSVGVSDTQYF,.,TRBJ2-3,TRBV27,once
TGTGCCAGCAACCCGGGGGGGTGGGATGCGAACACTGAAGCTTTCTTT,CASNPGGWDANTEAFF,.,TRBJ1-1,TRBV5-6,.
TGTGCCAGCAGCTTAACAGTCTACACTGAAGCTTTCTTT,CASSLTVYTEAFF,.,TRBJ1-1,TRBV7-9,.
TGTGCCAGTAGTATCGGGACAGGGGGCAGGACAGATACGCAGTATTTT,CASSIGTGGRTDTQYF,TRBD1,TRBJ2-3,TRBV19,.
TGTGCCAGCAGCGCACAGGGGGACGAGCAGTACTTC,CASSAQGDEQYF,TRBD1,TRBJ2-7,TRBV11-2,.
TGTGCCAGCAGCTTAGGGCGACTAGTCCTTGTAGATACGCAGTATTTT,CASSLGRLVLVDTQYF,.,TRBJ2-3,TRBV7-8,.
TGTGCCAGCAGATCCTGGGCCAAGACAAACGAGCAGTACTTC,CASRSWAKTNEQYF,.,TRBJ2-7,TRBV28,.
TGCGCCAGCAGCTTGGCTATTCACGACACAGATACGCAGTATTTT,CASSLAIHDTDTQYF,.,TRBJ2-3,TRBV5-1,.
TGTGCCTGGAGTCAGGGGGTTAACTATGGCTACACCTTC,CAWSQGVNYGYTF,TRBD1,TRBJ1-2,TRBV30,.
TGTGCCAGCAGCTTAGTAGAGGTCGAAGCTTTCTTT,CASSLVEVEAFF,.,TRBJ1-1,TRBV7-2,.
TGTGCCAGCAGCCCCGGACAGGGCCGGAATCAGCCCCAGCATTTT,CASSPGQGRNQPQHF,TRBD1,TRBJ1-5,TRBV7-2,.
TGTGCCAGCTCACCGGGACAGGGTACGAACACTGAAGCTTTCTTT,CASSPGQGTNTEAFF,TRBD1,TRBJ1-1,TRBV18,.
TGCGCCAGCAGCCCGAAAGGTAGCCACGAGCAGTACTTC,CASSPKGSHEQYF,.,TRBJ2-7,TRBV5-1,once
TGTGCCAGCAGTGACTCGCAGGGAAGGGTCTATGGCTACACCTTC,CASSDSQGRVYGYTF,.,TRBJ1-2,TRBV6-4,.
TGTGCCAGCAGTTTATTATCTCAGGGAAACGGGGAGCTGTTTTTT,CASSLLSQGNGELFF,.,TRBJ2-2,TRBV28,.
TGTGCCAGCAGCCAAGATTGGGGACGAGGTGGGGACGTCGACAGGGGTCGGTTCTTC,CASSQDWGRGGDVDRGRFF,TRBD1,TRBJ2-1,TRBV3-1/TRBV3-2,.
TGCAGCGTTCAAAAAACCTACACGGAGGGACCTGAAGCTTTCTTT,CSVQKTYTEGPEAFF,.,TRBJ1-1,TRBV29-1,.
TGTGCCAGCAGTTGGGGGGGTCTTCTCTCCTTGAACACTGAAGCTTTCTTT,CASSWGGLLSLNTEAFF,.,TRBJ1-1,TRBV6-2/TRBV6-3,.
TGTGCCAGCGGCAGGGTGAACACTGAAGCTTTCTTT,CASGRVNTEAFF,.,TRBJ1-1,TRBV5-4,.
TGCAGCGTTGCTGCGGGAGGTGACGGCGGGGAGCTGTTTTTT,CSVAAGGDGGELFF,TRBD2,TRBJ2-2,TRBV29-1,.
TGTGCCAGCAGAGCTAGCGGGCTGGCTAGGGGTTCCTCCTACAATGAGCAGTTCTTC,CASRASGLARGSSYNEQFF,TRBD2,TRBJ2-1,TRBV28,.